The 27 T cell receptor beta chains presented below share a single source sample, sequenced in a study of OX40 agonist ivuxolimab in advanced cancers. Using immunoSEQ multiplex PCR, the repertoire was profiled, and TCRdb retains in-frame clones only, with some absent. In the table there are about 89,000 clones, about nine tenths of which are singletons. Sequenced here: CD4+ or CD8+ T cells sorted from blood, sampled in a trial of the OX40 agonist ivuxolimab. The receptors were gathered from an adult with an advanced solid tumor such as melanoma, head and neck, liver or kidney cancer.

V is TRBV4-3 and J is TRBJ1-4, with 7 bases aligning to TRBD1. V was pared by 0 bases and J by 7 bases, with 5 bases of the junction left unmatched. Germline CDR1 reads LGHNA; CDR2 reads YSLEER. This CDR3 is built from 15 residues. CDR3 protein: CASSQDSGGAEKLFF. As DNA, the CDR3 is TGCGCCAGCAGCCAAGATTCAGGGGGAGCTGAAAAACTGTTTTTT.

The genes are TRBV6-5 and TRBJ2-1; TRBD2 is a possible D gene (5 bases). In germline, CDR1 is MNHEY, CDR2 SVGAGI. The CDR3 loop spans 15 amino acids. The V end lost 6 bases, the J end lost 4 bases, and 16 bases lay between the germline ends. In nucleotides, the CDR3 is TGTGCCAGCAGACGCGTTTCGGGATTTTACAATGAGCAGTTCTTC. Translation gives CASRRVSGFYNEQFF.

J is TRBJ2-2 and V is TRBV5-1; TRBD1 might be the D (6 bases). This CDR3 contains 14 residues. V lost 4 bases and J lost 7, with 14 bases in between. Germline V gene lookup returns CDR1 SGHRS and CDR2 YFSETQ. The CDR3 bases are TGCGCCAGCAGCCCTCAGGGGTTGGACGGGGAGCTGTTTTTT. This gives the protein CASSPQGLDGELFF. The whole variable domain, filled in from reference TRBV5-1 and TRBJ2-2, reads KAGVTQTPRYLIKTRGQQVTLSCSPISGHRSVSWYQQTPGQGLQFLFEYFSETQRNKGNFPGRFSGRQFSNSRSEMNVSTLELGDSALYLCASSPQGLDGELFFGEGSRLTVL.

The chain joins TRBV5-4 to TRBJ2-1, with D uncertain. The V gene lost 5 bases and the J gene lost 6 bases, with 12 bases spanning the gap. Germline lookup yields CDR1 SGHNT and CDR2 YYREEE (reference sequence). The CDR3 length is 13 residues. The chain's CDR3 is CASSFGSSNEQFF. The CDR3 region has the DNA TGTGCCAGCAGTTTCGGCTCGTCCAATGAGCAGTTCTTC.

The chain joins TRBV7-8 to TRBJ1-6; 10 bases fit TRBD1. This CDR3 spans 16 amino acids. V dropped 5 bases and J dropped 5; count of bases not matched to a gene: 6. Per the germline V gene, CDR1 is SGHVS and CDR2 is FQNEAQ. For the CDR3, the DNA is TGTGCCAGCAGCCCTTGGACAGGGGGTGATAATTCACCCCTCCACTTT. It is translated as CASSPWTGGDNSPLHF. The full variable domain, its missing parts supplied by reference TRBV7-8 and TRBJ1-6, is GAGVSQSPRYKVAKRGQDVALRCDPISGHVSLFWYQQALGQGPEFLTYFQNEAQLDKSGLPSDRFFAERPEGSVSTLKIQRTQQEDSAVYLCASSPWTGGDNSPLHFGNGTRLTVT.

This chain joins TRBV28 and TRBJ2-7; D remains ambiguous. Trimming pared 3 bases from V and 3 bases from J, leaving 15 bases between. This CDR3 is 15 amino acids long. Per germline, CDR1 MDHEN and CDR2 SYDVKM. The DNA of the CDR3 is TGTGCCAGCAGTTTGGTCGCAGGCCTGGGCTACGAGCAGTACTTC. Translated, it gives CASSLVAGLGYEQYF.

The V call is TRBV19, the J call TRBJ1-4, with 8 bases aligning to TRBD1. Germline trimming cut 5 bases from V and 7 bases from J; bases unmatched to any gene: 15. The germline V gene encodes CDR1 LNHDA and CDR2 SQIVND (reference sequence). CDR3 length equals 17 residues. CDR3 region: CASSFSRQGWDSEKLFF. The CDR3 DNA reads TGTGCCAGTAGTTTCTCCCGACAGGGGTGGGATAGTGAAAAACTGTTTTTT.

V gene TRBV4-3 combines with J gene TRBJ2-7; 15 nucleotides align to TRBD2. CDR1 LGHNA and CDR2 YSLEER come from the germline V gene. With 0 bases clipped from V and 5 bases from J, the junction kept 8 bases outside the gene matches. The CDR3 totals 18 residues. In DNA form, the CDR3 reads TGCGCCAGCAGCCAAGATCCAGGACTAGCGGGAGGGCCCCACGAGCAGTACTTC. Its protein product is CASSQDPGLAGGPHEQYF.

This rearrangement joins TRBV6-6 to TRBJ2-7; D is unclear. The CDR3 has 14 amino acids. Trimming shortened V by 2 bases and J by 0 bases, and 8 bases separated the two germline ends. In germline, CDR1 is MNHNY, CDR2 SVGAGI (reference sequence). Here the CDR3 reads CASSYPQSSYEQYF. The CDR3 region has the DNA TGTGCCAGCAGTTACCCACAGAGCTCCTACGAGCAGTACTTC.

The chain links TRBV9 to TRBJ2-1, with D possibly being TRBD2 (6 bases). The ends were cut back, 0 bases at V and 0 bases at J, with 13 bases in the middle. Germline CDR1 reads SGDLS; CDR2 reads YYNGEE. The CDR3 extends over 17 amino acids. The CDR3 sequence: CASSVELAGGSYNEQFF. CDR3 DNA sequence: TGTGCCAGCAGCGTAGAACTAGCCGGTGGCTCCTACAATGAGCAGTTCTTC.

The chain uses TRBV18 and TRBJ2-7; D unresolved. CDR1 and CDR2 (germline): KGHSH, LQKENI. V was cut by 4 bases and J by 7 bases, with 11 bases left in between. The CDR3 is 12 amino acids. The CDR3 region has the DNA TGTGCCAGCTCACAATCCAACCGGGAGCAGTACTTC. Amino acids: CASSQSNREQYF.

This chain joins TRBV30 and TRBJ2-5; TRBD1 is a possible D gene (5 bases). Germline CDR1 and CDR2: GTSNPN and SVGIG (reference sequence). Trimming stripped 0 bases from V and 5 bases from J, with 10 bases between. The CDR3 runs 13 residues. Here the CDR3 reads CAWSVRRGETQYF. Written as DNA, the CDR3 is TGTGCCTGGAGTGTACGAAGGGGTGAGACCCAGTACTTC.

The chain uses TRBV7-9 and TRBJ1-3, with 8 bases aligning to TRBD1. Per germline, CDR1 SEHNR and CDR2 FQNEAQ (reference sequence). The V gene end was trimmed by 5 bases and the J gene end by 2 bases; junction bases not matched to a gene: 5. The CDR3 has 15 residues. The CDR3 spells CASSRMTGAGNTIYF. The CDR3 region has the DNA TGTGCCAGCAGCCGAATGACAGGGGCTGGAAACACCATATATTTT.

The rearrangement links TRBV19 to TRBJ1-2; 9 bases agree with TRBD1. J lost 7 bases, V lost 6 bases, and 12 bases had no gene match. The CDR3 loop spans 15 amino acids. Germline CDR1 and CDR2: LNHDA and SQIVND (reference sequence). The CDR3 nucleotides are TGTGCCAGTAGAGATCCTGGACAGGGGAGGAGTGGCTACACCTTC. Translated: CASRDPGQGRSGYTF.

The chain combines TRBV29-1 with TRBJ2-6; D possibly corresponds to TRBD1 (6 bases). The germline V gene has CDR1 SQVTM and CDR2 ANQGSEA. The CDR3 loop spans 16 amino acids. Trimming left V 5 bases short and J 0 bases short, with 14 bases between. The CDR3 nucleotides read TGCAGCGTTTCTATGGGACACGGCTCTGGGGCCAACGTCCTGACTTTC. Its protein product is CSVSMGHGSGANVLTF.

The chain links TRBV5-1 to TRBJ2-2, with D possibly TRBD2 on 6 matching bases. This CDR3 has 14 amino acids. Germline V CDR1 and CDR2: SGHRS, YFSETQ. The V gene lost 4 bases and the J gene lost 2 bases, with 9 bases spanning the gap. The CDR3 sequence: CASSLDYNTGELFF. CDR3 DNA sequence: TGCGCCAGCAGCCTGGACTATAACACCGGGGAGCTGTTTTTT. Filled out from reference TRBV5-1 and TRBJ2-2, the complete variable domain reads KAGVTQTPRYLIKTRGQQVTLSCSPISGHRSVSWYQQTPGQGLQFLFEYFSETQRNKGNFPGRFSGRQFSNSRSEMNVSTLELGDSALYLCASSLDYNTGELFFGEGSRLTVL.

This sequence joins TRBV7-9 and TRBJ1-4, with D hard to call. The CDR3 contains 13 residues. V lost 8 bases and J lost 0, with 7 bases in between. From germline, CDR1 is SEHNR and CDR2 FQNEAQ (reference sequence). CDR3 sequence (DNA): TGTGCCAGCCAGTTTTCAACTAATGAAAAACTGTTTTTT. Amino acids: CASQFSTNEKLFF.

The chain carries TRBV7-2 and TRBJ2-7, with 11 bases that match TRBD2. CDR1 and CDR2 from the germline V gene are SGHTA and FQGNSA. The V gene end was trimmed by 4 bases and the J gene end by 4 bases; junction bases not matched to a gene: 9. The CDR3 totals 16 residues. The CDR3 nucleotides are TGTGCCAGCAGCTCGCCAATAGCGGGAGGGCCATACGAGCAGTACTTC. The encoded protein is CASSSPIAGGPYEQYF.

This rearrangement joins TRBV28 to TRBJ2-7; D is tentatively TRBD1 or TRBD2 (5 bases each). The CDR3 contains 14 residues. V was clipped by 4 bases and J by 3 bases, with 13 bases between them. Germline lookup yields CDR1 MDHEN and CDR2 SYDVKM. The CDR3 DNA reads TGTGCCAGCAGTTCTCCGGGACCGATCTACGAGCAGTACTTC. Its translation is CASSSPGPIYEQYF.

The chain carries TRBV5-1 and TRBJ2-3; the match to TRBD2 covers 12 bases. Germline V lookup: CDR1 SGHRS, CDR2 YFSETQ. There are 17 residues in the CDR3. J gave up 0 bases and V 4 bases, and 6 bases lay outside the gene matches. This chain's CDR3 is CASSLRTSGTSTDTQYF. CDR3 in DNA: TGCGCCAGCAGCCTGAGGACTAGCGGGACTAGCACAGATACGCAGTATTTT. Using reference TRBV5-1 and TRBJ2-3 for the parts outside the CDR3, the full variable domain is KAGVTQTPRYLIKTRGQQVTLSCSPISGHRSVSWYQQTPGQGLQFLFEYFSETQRNKGNFPGRFSGRQFSNSRSEMNVSTLELGDSALYLCASSLRTSGTSTDTQYFGPGTRLTVL.

The V and J genes are TRBV5-1 and TRBJ1-6, with D unresolved. Germline V gene data show CDR1 as SGHRS and CDR2 as YFSETQ. Trimming pared 2 bases from V and 5 bases from J, leaving 14 bases between. This CDR3 is built from 16 residues. CDR3 nucleotide sequence: TGCGCCAGCAGCTTCCAACCCGGACCGGATAATTCACCCCTCCACTTT. Translating gives CASSFQPGPDNSPLHF.

The rearrangement links TRBV10-1 to TRBJ2-7; 8 nucleotides agree with TRBD2. CDR1 and CDR2 (germline): WNHNN, SYGVQD (reference sequence). This CDR3 spans 14 amino acids. Trimming at V came to 10 bases and at J to 0 bases, leaving 8 bases not matched to a gene. The CDR3: CATREGLSSYEQYF. In DNA, the CDR3 is TGCGCCACCCGGGAGGGACTTAGCTCCTACGAGCAGTACTTC.

This rearrangement joins TRBV14 to TRBJ1-3; D gene unclear. V was clipped by 4 bases and J by 0 bases, with 7 bases between them. Germline-derived CDR1 and CDR2 are SGHDN and FVKESK. The CDR3 is made up of 14 amino acids. CDR3 in DNA: TGTGCCAGCAGCCCACTTAGCTCTGGAAACACCATATATTTT. It yields the protein CASSPLSSGNTIYF. Full variable domain (rest looked up from reference TRBV14 and TRBJ1-3): EAGVTQFPSHSVIEKGQTVTLRCDPISGHDNLYWYRRVMGKEIKFLLHFVKESKQDESGMPNNRFLAERTGGTYSTLKVQPAELEDSGVYFCASSPLSSGNTIYFGEGSWLTVV.

To note about this clone: At one boundary the junction diverges from the germline segment, which might be a read error. This chain connects TRBV5-8 to TRBJ1-5; D might be TRBD1 (6 bases). CDR1 is SGHTS, CDR2 YDEGEE, per germline. The CDR3 spans 12 residues. CDR3 DNA: TGTGCCAGCAGCTTGACTGACAGGCTTTTGAATTTT. Translating gives CASSLTDRLLNF.

V gene TRBV18 combines with J gene TRBJ1-4; perhaps TRBD1 as D (5 bases). V lost 4 bases and J lost 5, with 11 bases in between. Germline V gene data show CDR1 as KGHSH and CDR2 as LQKENI. The CDR3 length is 14 residues. CDR3 DNA: TGTGCCAGCTCACAGGGGTCCGGGAATGAAAAACTGTTTTTT. Its translation is CASSQGSGNEKLFF.

V and J are TRBV4-3 and TRBJ2-5, with 7 bases identical to TRBD1. There are 15 residues in the CDR3. Per the germline V gene, CDR1 is LGHNA and CDR2 is YSLEER. V gave up 1 base and J gave up 4 bases; unmatched junction bases: 6. The CDR3 sequence: CASSQGDRALETQYF. CDR3 in DNA: TGCGCCAGCAGCCAAGGAGACAGGGCTTTAGAGACCCAGTACTTC.

This clone appeared once. The gene calls are TRBV7-7 and TRBJ2-1; 7 bases agree with TRBD2. This CDR3 is built from 15 residues. V trimming: 2 bases; J trimming: 10 bases; junction bases outside the gene matches: 11. Looked up from germline, CDR1 is SSHAT and CDR2 is FNYEAQ (reference sequence). CDR3 in DNA: TGTGCCAGCAGCTTAAGCCTAGCGGAGGCGGTAGAGCAGTTCTTC. This sequence encodes CASSLSLAEAVEQFF.